These 8 T cell receptor beta chains originate from one sample sequenced in a study of T-cell reconstitution after alpha-beta-depleted transplantation in children. Unique molecular identifiers were built into the TCRbeta library. One entry per CDR3 protein results from TCRdb running MiXCR on the PCR reads. The sample holds about 420,000 distinct CDR3 sequences; around 15% are singletons and the top ten take 25% to 30%. The sample was PBMCs, mostly from graft donor cells, taken 360 days after TCRalphabeta/CD19-depleted stem cell transplant. The receptors derive from a boy less than two years old who had a stem cell transplant for Wiskott-Aldrich syndrome, so the T cells may come from the graft donor.

CDR3 DNA: TGTGCCAGCAGCCTCTCGGGGACAGGGATGTATGAGCAGTTCTTC. Residues: CASSLSGTGMYEQFF. The J gene is TRBJ2-1, the V gene TRBV11-2, with 9 bases that match TRBD1. J lost 8 bases, V lost 5 bases, and 10 bases had no gene match. CDR1 and CDR2 from the germline V gene are SGHAT and FQNNGV. This CDR3 comprises 15 residues. The full variable domain, its missing parts supplied by reference TRBV11-2 and TRBJ2-1, is EAGVAQSPRYKIIEKRQSVAFWCNPISGHATLYWYQQILGQGPKLLIQFQNNGVVDDSQLPKDRFSAERLKGVDSTLKIQPAKLEDSAVYLCASSLSGTGMYEQFFGPGTRLTVL.

The rearrangement uses TRBV2 and TRBJ2-1, with D possibly being TRBD1 (6 bases). There are 15 residues in the CDR3. V lost 1 base and J lost 2, with 9 bases in between. Germline CDR1 is SNHLY and CDR2 is FYNNEI. The CDR3 nucleotides are TGTGCCAGCAGTGAAGGGACAGACCCCTACAATGAGCAGTTCTTC. This translates into CASSEGTDPYNEQFF.

The chain carries TRBV6-1 and TRBJ1-1; TRBD1 is a possible D gene (5 bases). Germline V gene data show CDR1 as MNHNS and CDR2 as SASEGT. CDR3 size: 14 residues. V dropped 4 bases and J dropped 1 base, with 10 bases sitting between them. The CDR3 loop is CASSATTENTEAFF. The CDR3 nucleotides are TGTGCCAGCAGTGCCACGACAGAGAACACTGAAGCTTTCTTT.

This clonotype was seen only a few times. The rearrangement joins TRBV11-2 to TRBJ2-2; possibly TRBD1 or TRBD2 for D (5 bases each). Trimming took 5 bases from V and 2 from J, leaving 15 bases between them. CDR3 length: 16 residues. CDR1 is SGHAT, CDR2 FQNNGV, per germline. In DNA form, the CDR3 reads TGTGCCAGCAGCCATGCCGGGACCGTAAACACCGGGGAGCTGTTTTTT. Protein sequence: CASSHAGTVNTGELFF. The full variable domain, completed using reference TRBV11-2 and TRBJ2-2, is EAGVAQSPRYKIIEKRQSVAFWCNPISGHATLYWYQQILGQGPKLLIQFQNNGVVDDSQLPKDRFSAERLKGVDSTLKIQPAKLEDSAVYLCASSHAGTVNTGELFFGEGSRLTVL.

This rearrangement joins TRBV12-3 or TRBV12-4 to TRBJ1-4, with D tentatively TRBD1 (6 bases). Between the trimmed V and J ends, which lost 3 bases and 5 bases, there was a span of 10 bases. The CDR3 runs 14 residues. In DNA form, the CDR3 reads TGTGCCAGCAGTTTTACAGGGATGAATGAAAAACTGTTTTTT. Protein product: CASSFTGMNEKLFF.

In its sample, this clonotype was seen a few times. This chain joins TRBV18 and TRBJ2-5; the match to TRBD2 covers 9 bases. V was clipped by 4 bases and J by 3 bases; unmatched bases: 9. The CDR3 covers 16 residues. Germline CDR1 is KGHSH and CDR2 is LQKENI. CDR3 residues: CASSLIPGTSKETQYF. CDR3 coding DNA: TGTGCCAGCTCACTAATTCCCGGGACTAGCAAAGAGACCCAGTACTTC.

The V gene is TRBV6-1, the J gene TRBJ1-2; D is possibly TRBD1 (5 bases). The CDR3 has 14 residues. Germline CDR1 is MNHNS and CDR2 is SASEGT. V was clipped by 7 bases and J by 0 bases, with 12 bases between them. The CDR3 nucleotides are TGTGCCAGCACGCGGGGCCGAGCTAACTATGGCTACACCTTC. This encodes CASTRGRANYGYTF.

This clonotype was counted only a few times. The chain links TRBV5-1 to TRBJ2-7; 8 nucleotides agree with TRBD1. The germline CDR1 and CDR2 sequences are SGHRS and YFSETQ. Unmatched junction bases numbered 23, after V lost 0 bases and J lost 0 bases. The CDR3 length is 22 residues. CDR3 protein: CASSLAQGARDARGASSYEQYF. CDR3 coding DNA: TGCGCCAGCAGCTTGGCCCAGGGGGCGCGAGACGCGAGGGGAGCAAGCTCCTACGAGCAGTACTTC. Looking up the rest from reference TRBV5-1 and TRBJ2-7 gives the full variable domain: KAGVTQTPRYLIKTRGQQVTLSCSPISGHRSVSWYQQTPGQGLQFLFEYFSETQRNKGNFPGRFSGRQFSNSRSEMNVSTLELGDSALYLCASSLAQGARDARGASSYEQYFGPGTRLTVT.